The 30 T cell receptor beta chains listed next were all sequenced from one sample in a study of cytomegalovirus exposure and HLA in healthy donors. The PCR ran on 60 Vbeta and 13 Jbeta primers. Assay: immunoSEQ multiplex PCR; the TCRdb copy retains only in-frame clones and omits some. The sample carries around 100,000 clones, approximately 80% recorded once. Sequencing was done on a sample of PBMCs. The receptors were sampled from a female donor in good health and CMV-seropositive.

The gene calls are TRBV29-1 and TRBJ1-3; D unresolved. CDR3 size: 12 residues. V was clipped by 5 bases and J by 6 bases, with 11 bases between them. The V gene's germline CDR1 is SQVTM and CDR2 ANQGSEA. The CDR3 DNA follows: TGCAGCGTTTATGGGGAGGTAAACACCATATATTTT. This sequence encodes CSVYGEVNTIYF.

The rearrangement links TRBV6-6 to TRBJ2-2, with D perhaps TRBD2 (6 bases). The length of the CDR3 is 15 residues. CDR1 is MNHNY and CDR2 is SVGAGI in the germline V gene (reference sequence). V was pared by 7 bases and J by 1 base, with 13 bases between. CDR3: CASISSGKNTGELFF. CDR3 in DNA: TGTGCCAGCATTAGTAGCGGAAAGAACACCGGGGAGCTGTTTTTT.

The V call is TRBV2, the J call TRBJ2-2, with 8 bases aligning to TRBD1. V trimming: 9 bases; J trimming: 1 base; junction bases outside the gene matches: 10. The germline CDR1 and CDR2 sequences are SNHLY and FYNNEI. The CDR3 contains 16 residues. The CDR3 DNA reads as TGTGCCAGGCCTACAACGGGACAGGAGAACACCGGGGAGCTGTTTTTT. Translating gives CARPTTGQENTGELFF.

CDR3 sequence reads: CASSYRGDSPLHF. The CDR3 coding sequence is TGTGCCAGCAGTTACAGGGGCGATTCACCCCTCCACTTT. The chain combines TRBV6-6 with TRBJ1-6; D is possibly TRBD1 (5 bases). Per germline, CDR1 MNHNY and CDR2 SVGAGI (reference sequence). The germline V and J ends were trimmed by 2 bases and 8 bases, with 7 bases remaining between them. The CDR3 is made up of 13 amino acids.

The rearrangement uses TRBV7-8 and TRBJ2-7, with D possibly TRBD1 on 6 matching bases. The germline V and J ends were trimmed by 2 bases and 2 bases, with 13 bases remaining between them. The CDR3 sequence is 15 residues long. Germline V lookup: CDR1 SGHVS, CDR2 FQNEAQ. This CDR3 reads CASSLTAGVPYEQYF. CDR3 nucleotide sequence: TGTGCCAGCAGCTTAACGGCAGGGGTCCCCTACGAGCAGTACTTC.

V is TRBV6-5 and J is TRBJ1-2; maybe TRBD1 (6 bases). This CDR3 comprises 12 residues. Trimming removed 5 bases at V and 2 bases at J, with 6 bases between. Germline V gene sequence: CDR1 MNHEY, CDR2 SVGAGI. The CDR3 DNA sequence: TGTGCCAGCAGTACAGGGAACTATGGCTACACCTTC. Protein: CASSTGNYGYTF.

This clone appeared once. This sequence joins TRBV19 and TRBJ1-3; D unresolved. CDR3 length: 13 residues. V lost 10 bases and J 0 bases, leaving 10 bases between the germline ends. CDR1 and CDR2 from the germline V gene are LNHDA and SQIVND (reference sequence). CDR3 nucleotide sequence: TGTGCCACCGCAGTCCGCTCTGGAAACACCATATATTTT. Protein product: CATAVRSGNTIYF.

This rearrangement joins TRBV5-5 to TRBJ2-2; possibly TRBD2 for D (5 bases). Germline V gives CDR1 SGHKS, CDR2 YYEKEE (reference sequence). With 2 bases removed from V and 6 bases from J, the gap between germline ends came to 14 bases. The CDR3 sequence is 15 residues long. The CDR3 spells CASSLSSQQAGELFF. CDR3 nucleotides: TGTGCCAGCAGCTTATCTAGCCAGCAAGCCGGGGAGCTGTTTTTT.

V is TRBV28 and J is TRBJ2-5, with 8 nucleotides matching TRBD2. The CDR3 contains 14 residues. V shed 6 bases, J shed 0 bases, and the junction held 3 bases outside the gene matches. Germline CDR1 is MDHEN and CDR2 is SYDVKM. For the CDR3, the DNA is TGTGCCAGCAGCTTGCGGGGGGACCAAGAGACCCAGTACTTC. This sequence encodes CASSLRGDQETQYF.

The CDR3 DNA reads as TGTGCCAGCAGCTTAGGAACTAGCGGGAGGGGCACAGATACGCAGTATTTT. Translation: CASSLGTSGRGTDTQYF. This chain uses TRBV7-6 with TRBJ2-3; 13 nucleotides agree with TRBD2. Germline CDR1 is SGHVS and CDR2 is FNYEAQ. V lost 1 base and J lost 1; bases outside the gene matches: 2. CDR3 length: 17 residues.

The DNA of the CDR3 is TGTGCCAGCAGTTTACCCAACAATGAGCAGTTCTTC. Protein product: CASSLPNNEQFF. The chain recombines TRBV27 with TRBJ2-1; D not resolved. CDR3 size: 12 residues. Deletions cut 2 bases from V and 5 bases from J, with 4 bases between. Germline CDR1 MNHEY, CDR2 SMNVEV (reference sequence).

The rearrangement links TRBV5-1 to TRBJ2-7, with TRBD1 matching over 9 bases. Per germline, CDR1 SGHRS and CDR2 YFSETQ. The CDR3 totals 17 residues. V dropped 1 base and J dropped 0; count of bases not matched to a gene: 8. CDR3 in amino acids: CASSLTRGQGSSYEQYF. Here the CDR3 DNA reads TGCGCCAGCAGCTTGACACGCGGACAGGGGAGCTCCTACGAGCAGTACTTC.

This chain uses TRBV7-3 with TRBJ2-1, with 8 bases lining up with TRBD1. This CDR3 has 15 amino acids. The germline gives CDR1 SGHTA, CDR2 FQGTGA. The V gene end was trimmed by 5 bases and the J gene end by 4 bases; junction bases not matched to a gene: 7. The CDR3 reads CASSPLTGGYNEQFF. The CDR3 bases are TGTGCCAGCAGCCCCCTCACAGGGGGTTACAATGAGCAGTTCTTC. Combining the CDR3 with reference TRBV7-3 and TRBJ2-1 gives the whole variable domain GAGVSQTPSNKVTEKGKYVELRCDPISGHTALYWYRQSLGQGPEFLIYFQGTGAADDSGLPNDRFFAVRPEGSVSTLKIQRTERGDSAVYLCASSPLTGGYNEQFFGPGTRLTVL.

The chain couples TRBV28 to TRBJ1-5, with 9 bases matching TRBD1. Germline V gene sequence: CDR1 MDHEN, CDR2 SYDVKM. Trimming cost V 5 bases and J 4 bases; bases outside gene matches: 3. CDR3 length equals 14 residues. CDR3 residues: CASSPGQGNQPQHF. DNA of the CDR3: TGTGCCAGCAGTCCCGGACAGGGGAATCAGCCCCAGCATTTT.

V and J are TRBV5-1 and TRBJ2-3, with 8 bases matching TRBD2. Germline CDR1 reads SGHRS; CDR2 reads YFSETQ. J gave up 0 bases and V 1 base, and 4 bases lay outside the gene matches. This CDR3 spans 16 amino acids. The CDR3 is CASSLTSGGSTDTQYF. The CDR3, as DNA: TGCGCCAGCAGCTTGACTAGCGGTGGAAGCACAGATACGCAGTATTTT.

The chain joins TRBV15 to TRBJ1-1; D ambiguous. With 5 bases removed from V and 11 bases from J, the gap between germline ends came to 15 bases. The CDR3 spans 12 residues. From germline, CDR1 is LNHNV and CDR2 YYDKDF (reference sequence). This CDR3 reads CATSPFQMEAFF. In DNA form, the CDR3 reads TGTGCCACCAGCCCGTTCCAGATGGAGGCTTTCTTT.

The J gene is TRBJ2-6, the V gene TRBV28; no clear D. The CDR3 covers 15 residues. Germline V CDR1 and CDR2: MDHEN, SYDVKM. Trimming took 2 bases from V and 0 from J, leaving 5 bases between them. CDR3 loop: CASSLINSGANVLTF. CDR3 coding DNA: TGTGCCAGCAGTTTAATCAACTCTGGGGCCAACGTCCTGACTTTC.

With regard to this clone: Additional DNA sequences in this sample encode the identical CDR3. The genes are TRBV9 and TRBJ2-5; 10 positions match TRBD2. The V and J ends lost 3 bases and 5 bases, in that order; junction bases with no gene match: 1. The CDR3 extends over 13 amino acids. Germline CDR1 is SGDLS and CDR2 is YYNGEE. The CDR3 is CASSASGGETQYF. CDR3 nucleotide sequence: TGTGCCAGCAGCGCTAGCGGGGGTGAGACCCAGTACTTC.

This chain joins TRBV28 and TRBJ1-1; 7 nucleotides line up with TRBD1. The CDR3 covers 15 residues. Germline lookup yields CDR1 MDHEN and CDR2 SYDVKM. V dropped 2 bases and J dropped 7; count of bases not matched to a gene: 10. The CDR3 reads CASSLGNTGAREAFF. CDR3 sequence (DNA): TGTGCCAGCAGTTTAGGGAATACAGGGGCCCGTGAAGCTTTCTTT. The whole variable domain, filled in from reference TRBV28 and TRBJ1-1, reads DVKVTQSSRYLVKRTGEKVFLECVQDMDHENMFWYRQDPGLGLRLIYFSYDVKMKEKGDIPEGYSVSREKKERFSLILESASTNQTSMYLCASSLGNTGAREAFFGQGTRLTVV.

The CDR3 DNA reads as TGTGCCAGCTCACCACCGAATAGGGGTGCGAACACCGGGGAGCTGTTTTTT. It yields the protein CASSPPNRGANTGELFF. The chain recombines TRBV18 with TRBJ2-2, with D possibly TRBD1 on 5 matching bases. Per germline, CDR1 KGHSH and CDR2 LQKENI. Trimming cost V 0 bases and J 0 bases, with 11 bases left between them. The CDR3 runs 17 residues.

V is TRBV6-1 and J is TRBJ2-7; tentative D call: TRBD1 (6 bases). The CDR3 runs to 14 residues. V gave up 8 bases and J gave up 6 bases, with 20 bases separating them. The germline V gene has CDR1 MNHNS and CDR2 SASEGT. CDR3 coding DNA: TGTGCCAGCGGGAAAACCGGGACAACGGGCGAGCAGTACTTC. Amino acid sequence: CASGKTGTTGEQYF.

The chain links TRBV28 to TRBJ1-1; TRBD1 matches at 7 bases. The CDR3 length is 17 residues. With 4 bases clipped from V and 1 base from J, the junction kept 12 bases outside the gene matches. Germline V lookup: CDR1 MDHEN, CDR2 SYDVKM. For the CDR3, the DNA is TGTGCCAGCAGTTCCCGGACTCAGGGGGGTGGGAACACTGAAGCTTTCTTT. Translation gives CASSSRTQGGGNTEAFF.

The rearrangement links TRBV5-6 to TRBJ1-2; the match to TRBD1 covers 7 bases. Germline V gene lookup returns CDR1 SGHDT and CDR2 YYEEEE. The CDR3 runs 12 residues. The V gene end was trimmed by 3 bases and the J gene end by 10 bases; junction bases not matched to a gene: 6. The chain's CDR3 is CASSYRGWDYTF. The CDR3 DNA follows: TGTGCCAGCAGCTACAGGGGTTGGGACTACACCTTC.

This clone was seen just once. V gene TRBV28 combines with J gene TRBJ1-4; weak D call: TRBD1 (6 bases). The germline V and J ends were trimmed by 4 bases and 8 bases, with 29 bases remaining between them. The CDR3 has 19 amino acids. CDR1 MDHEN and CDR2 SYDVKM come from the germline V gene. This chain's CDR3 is CASSSIGGTLGATGEKLFF. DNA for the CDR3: TGTGCCAGCAGTTCCATAGGTGGGACATTAGGGGCCACGGGGGAAAAACTGTTTTTT.

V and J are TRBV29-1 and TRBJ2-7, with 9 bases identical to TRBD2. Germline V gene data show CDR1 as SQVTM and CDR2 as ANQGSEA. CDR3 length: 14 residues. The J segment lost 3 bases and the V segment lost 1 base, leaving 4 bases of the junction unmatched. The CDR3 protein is CSVEGAGGSYEQYF. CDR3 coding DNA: TGCAGCGTTGAAGGGGCGGGAGGGAGCTACGAGCAGTACTTC.

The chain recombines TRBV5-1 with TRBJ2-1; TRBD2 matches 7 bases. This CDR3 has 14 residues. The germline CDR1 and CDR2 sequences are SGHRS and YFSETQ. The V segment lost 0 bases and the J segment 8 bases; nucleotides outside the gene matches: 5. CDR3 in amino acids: CASSLAAGEDEQFF. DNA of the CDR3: TGCGCCAGCAGCTTGGCGGCGGGAGAGGATGAGCAGTTCTTC.

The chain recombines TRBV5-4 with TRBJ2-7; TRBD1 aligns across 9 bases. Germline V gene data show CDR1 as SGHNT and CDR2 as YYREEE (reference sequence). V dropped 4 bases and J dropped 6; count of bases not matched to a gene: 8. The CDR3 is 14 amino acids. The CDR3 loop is CASSLQDRGGEQYF. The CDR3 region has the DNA TGTGCCAGCAGCCTTCAGGACAGGGGCGGCGAGCAGTACTTC.

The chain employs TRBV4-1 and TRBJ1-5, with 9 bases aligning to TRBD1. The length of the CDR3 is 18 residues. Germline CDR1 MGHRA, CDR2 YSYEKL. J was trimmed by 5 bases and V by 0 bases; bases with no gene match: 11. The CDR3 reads CASSQEIYTGGADQPQHF. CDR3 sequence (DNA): TGCGCCAGCAGCCAAGAAATTTACACAGGGGGCGCCGATCAGCCCCAGCATTTT.

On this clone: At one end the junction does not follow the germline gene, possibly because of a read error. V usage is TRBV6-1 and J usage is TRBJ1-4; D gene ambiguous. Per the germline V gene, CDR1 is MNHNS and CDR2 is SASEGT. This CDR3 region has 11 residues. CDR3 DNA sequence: TGTGCCAGCAGTGAAGGGACTCATGGCTATTTT. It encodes CASSEGTHGYF.

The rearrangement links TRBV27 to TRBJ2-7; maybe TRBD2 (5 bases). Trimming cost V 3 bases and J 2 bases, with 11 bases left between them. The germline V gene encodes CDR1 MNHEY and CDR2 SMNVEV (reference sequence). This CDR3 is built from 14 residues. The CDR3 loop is CASSFSAAPYEQYF. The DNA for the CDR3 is TGTGCCAGCAGTTTCTCAGCGGCCCCCTACGAGCAGTACTTC.